Listed here are 6 T cell receptor delta chains from one sample, sequenced in a study of Vδ1+ human thymocytes. General study points: Highly polyclonal TRG and TRD repertoires with Gaussian CDR3 length distributions appeared in thymus.

Extracted RNA was reverse transcribed into cDNA. Multiplex PCR used pooled V-gene forward primers and a constant-region reverse primer to amplify CDR3s. TCRdb reprocessed the multiplex PCR reads using CATT. The sample consists of around 60,000 delta-chain clones, less than 15% of them appearing once. No antigen is known for these receptors. The specimen was Vdelta1+ gamma-delta thymocytes from the thymus. Documented subset: FACS-sorted CD3+ TCRalphabeta- TCRVdelta1+ TCRVdelta2- thymocytes. These receptors were collected from a girl under three years old who had congenital heart surgery.

V usage is TRDV1 and J usage is TRDJ1, with 8 bases lining up with TRDD3. V was pared by 1 base and J by 0 bases, with 19 bases of the junction left unmatched. The CDR3 length is 21 residues. Germline loops: CDR1 TSWWSYY, CDR2 QGS. The CDR3 DNA follows: TGTGCTCTTGGGGAACCAACTACTGGGGGCCCACGCGGGGCGTACACCGATAAACTCATCTTT. It translates to CALGEPTTGGPRGAYTDKLIF.

The gene calls are TRDV1 and TRDJ1; D uncertain. Between the trimmed V and J ends, which lost 4 bases and 1 base, there was a span of 22 bases. Germline V gene data show CDR1 as TSWWSYY and CDR2 as QGS. The CDR3 extends over 18 amino acids. CDR3 loop: CALGGTLGADGSTDKLIF. For the CDR3, the DNA is TGTGCTCTTGGGGGCACCTTAGGCGCGGATGGGAGCACCGATAAACTCATCTTT.

The chain has TRDV1 and TRDJ1, with 7 bases matching TRDD2. The CDR3 spans 19 residues. After removal of 1 base from V and 0 bases from J, the junction contained 14 bases not matched to a gene. Germline lookup yields CDR1 TSWWSYY and CDR2 QGS. This CDR3 is CALGERFLPGEPYTDKLIF. The CDR3 DNA reads as TGTGCTCTTGGGGAACGATTCCTACCCGGGGAGCCGTACACCGATAAACTCATCTTT.

This chain links TRDV1 with TRDJ1, with D tentatively TRDD2 or TRDD3 (6 bases each). With 0 bases removed from V and 0 bases from J, the gap between germline ends came to 26 bases. CDR3 length: 21 residues. From germline, CDR1 is TSWWSYY and CDR2 QGS. CDR3 coding DNA: TGTGCTCTTGGGGAACTCCGTTTCCTAGAAGGGGGGAGGTCTTACACCGATAAACTCATCTTT. Translation: CALGELRFLEGGRSYTDKLIF.

With respect to this clone: A much larger clone lies a single base off, so this may be a read error. The chain recombines TRAV29/DV5 with TRDJ1, with unresolved D. From germline, CDR1 is NSMFDY and CDR2 ISSIKDK. Trimming pared 3 bases from V and 4 bases from J, leaving 13 bases between. The CDR3 loop spans 13 amino acids. The CDR3 coding sequence is TGTGCAGCAACCGACGTTCGGGTCGATAAACTCATCTTT. It is translated as CAATDVRVDKLIF.

A few counts support this clone. The sample contains more than one DNA sequence encoding this CDR3. This chain uses TRDV1 with TRDJ1; no firm D call. This CDR3 spans 14 amino acids. V was cut by 6 bases and J by 0 bases, with 11 bases left in between. Germline loops: CDR1 TSWWSYY, CDR2 QGS. CDR3 residues: CALGSESYTDKLIF. In DNA form, the CDR3 reads TGTGCTCTTGGCTCGGAGTCGTACACCGATAAACTCATCTTT.